Sequencing of this TCR beta chain was carried out in a study of T cell responses to AZD1222 COVID-19 vaccine. Findings and caveats of the study: Every sample of the repertoires postdated the peak T cell response.

Trimming took off 4 bases at V and 3 bases at J, with 18 bases between the two ends. Germline V gives CDR1 LNHDA, CDR2 SQIVND (reference sequence). The CDR3 covers 16 residues. The repertoire was sequenced with immunoSEQ multiplex PCR; TCRdb's copy has only in-frame clones and lacks some. The sample contains around 130,000 clones, nearly 95% of which appear only once. Notes on this clone: The antigen remains undetermined.

This clonotype was sampled from an adult in good health. This sample comprised peripheral blood, obtained on day 0 of AZD1222 vaccination. The chain joins TRBV19 to TRBJ1-1; D is possibly TRBD1 (5 bases). CDR3 coding DNA: TGTGCCAGTAGTACCGCCACGGGACTTAAGTACACTGAAGCTTTCTTT. Protein: CASSTATGLKYTEAFF.